This T cell receptor (beta chain) was obtained from a study of shared clonotypes between healthy human individuals. The table came from immunoSEQ multiplex PCR; TCRdb's copy has only in-frame clones and leaves some out. This sample has about 2.4 million clones, with 80% to 95% found just once. Donors were healthy HIV-negative adults without recent acute infections or vaccinations. CD4+ cell separation produced CD45RA+ naive and CD45RA-negative memory subsets. The TCR comes from a man between 18 and 35 years old in good health. Some clones in this sample may be carry-over from other donors' samples. The sample comprised naive CD4+ T cells from PBMCs. Subset of the sample: CD45RA+ positively selected.

CDR3 coding DNA: TGTGCCAGCAGCCCCGAGGGGGGACGCCTATTTTCCCAGCATTTT. Protein: CASSPEGGRLFSQHF. V and J are TRBV7-9 and TRBJ1-5, with a tentative D call TRBD1 (6 bases). The V end lost 5 bases, the J end lost 11 bases, and 22 bases lay between the germline ends. This CDR3 spans 15 amino acids. Germline lookup yields CDR1 SEHNR and CDR2 FQNEAQ (reference sequence).